These 11 T cell receptor beta chains were sequenced from one sample in a study of blood T cell repertoires in COVID-19. Assay: immunoSEQ multiplex PCR; the TCRdb copy retains only in-frame clones and omits some. The sample consists of a few hundred thousand clones, 75% to 85% of them appearing once. The sample taken for sequencing was peripheral blood. These receptors were taken from a woman under 40 with COVID-19, enrolled during active disease.

Only one count was recorded for this clone. This chain connects TRBV7-9 to TRBJ1-3; no definite D call. CDR3 length: 15 amino acids. Germline CDR1 and CDR2: SEHNR and FQNEAQ (reference sequence). V dropped 3 bases and J dropped 4 bases, with 13 bases sitting between them. The CDR3 loop is CASSFNYGKGNTIYF. For the CDR3, the DNA is TGTGCCAGCAGCTTTAACTACGGCAAGGGAAACACCATATATTTT.

The CDR3 spells CASESILLAKNIQYF. CDR3 coding DNA: TGCGCCAGCGAGTCGATACTTCTAGCCAAAAACATTCAGTACTTC. V is TRBV10-1 and J is TRBJ2-4; no firm D call. This CDR3 is 15 amino acids long. The V end lost 8 bases, the J end lost 0 bases, and 14 bases lay between the germline ends. CDR1 and CDR2 (germline): WNHNN, SYGVQD (reference sequence).

The chain carries TRBV5-1 and TRBJ2-1; 7 bases are shared with TRBD2. Germline V gives CDR1 SGHRS, CDR2 YFSETQ. This CDR3 is 18 amino acids long. Trimming cost V 0 bases and J 6 bases; bases outside gene matches: 15. CDR3 sequence (DNA): TGCGCCAGCAGCTTGGTTCACGAGGCGGGAGATTGGGGCAATGAGCAGTTCTTC. It encodes CASSLVHEAGDWGNEQFF.

V usage is TRBV9 and J usage is TRBJ2-2; the match to TRBD2 covers 11 bases. V lost 4 bases to trimming and J lost 4 bases; unmatched junction nucleotides: 3. The V gene's germline CDR1 is SGDLS and CDR2 YYNGEE. The CDR3 sequence is 15 residues long. The DNA of the CDR3 is TGTGCCAGCAGCCTTAGCGGGGGGGCCACCGGGGAGCTGTTTTTT. Its protein is CASSLSGGATGELFF.

The gene calls are TRBV5-1 and TRBJ1-6, with D hard to call. This CDR3 has 15 amino acids. V was cut by 5 bases and J by 0 bases, with 9 bases left in between. Germline CDR1 is SGHRS and CDR2 is YFSETQ. The CDR3 reads CASREGSSYNSPLHF. The CDR3 bases are TGCGCCAGCAGAGAGGGCAGCTCCTATAATTCACCCCTCCACTTT.

The chain couples TRBV19 to TRBJ2-4, with D perhaps matching TRBD1 (6 bases). CDR3 length equals 14 residues. Germline-derived CDR1 and CDR2 are LNHDA and SQIVND (reference sequence). V was shortened by 7 bases and J by 4 bases, with 14 bases between the two germline ends. The CDR3 protein is CASTRIGQKNIQYF. The CDR3 DNA follows: TGTGCCAGTACTAGGATCGGACAGAAAAACATTCAGTACTTC.

The V and J genes are TRBV6-5 and TRBJ2-1; the D is unclear. Germline loops: CDR1 MNHEY, CDR2 SVGAGI. This CDR3 has 14 amino acids. V lost 2 bases to trimming and J lost 6 bases, with 11 bases between them. The CDR3 region has the DNA TGTGCCAGCAGTTACGAGGTAAACGGCAATGAGCAGTTCTTC. Its protein is CASSYEVNGNEQFF.

This sequence joins TRBV19 and TRBJ2-7; D might be TRBD2 (6 bases). Germline V gene data show CDR1 as LNHDA and CDR2 as SQIVND (reference sequence). The CDR3 is 16 amino acids. V was trimmed by 4 bases and J by 2 bases, leaving 18 bases between them. The CDR3 bases are TGTGCCAGTAGTAGGTTAATCGGGGCGGGAACCTACGAGCAGTACTTC. This sequence encodes CASSRLIGAGTYEQYF.

This clone showed up just a few times. The chain combines TRBV5-5 with TRBJ2-7; no firm D call. The germline CDR1 and CDR2 sequences are SGHKS and YYEKEE (reference sequence). CDR3 length: 15 amino acids. Trimming took off 0 bases at V and 0 bases at J, with 10 bases between the two ends. The CDR3 bases are TGTGCCAGCAGCTTGGCCGACTCGAGCTCCTACGAGCAGTACTTC. Residues: CASSLADSSSYEQYF. The entire variable domain, with the rest obtained from reference TRBV5-5 and TRBJ2-7, is as follows: DAGVTQSPTHLIKTRGQQVTLRCSPISGHKSVSWYQQVLGQGPQFIFQYYEKEERGRGNFPDRFSARQFPNYSSELNVNALLLGDSALYLCASSLADSSSYEQYFGPGTRLTVT.

This chain uses TRBV7-8 with TRBJ2-2; tentative D call: TRBD2 (5 bases). From germline, CDR1 is SGHVS and CDR2 FQNEAQ. This CDR3 is built from 13 residues. Trimming stripped 4 bases from V and 6 bases from J, with 9 bases between. This CDR3 is CASSYKGAGELFF. CDR3 coding DNA: TGTGCCAGCAGCTACAAGGGAGCCGGGGAGCTGTTTTTT.

This chain links TRBV7-8 with TRBJ2-7, with D possibly being TRBD2 (5 bases). Trimming pared 5 bases from V and 12 bases from J, leaving 17 bases between. CDR1 SGHVS and CDR2 FQNEAQ come from the germline V gene. The CDR3 runs 12 residues. The CDR3 DNA follows: TGTGCCAGCAGCCCCCGGACGGGGAGTCCGTACTTC. It codes for CASSPRTGSPYF.